A selection of T cell receptor beta chains follows, all from one sample in a study of early stage breast cancer tumors. Assay used: immunoSEQ multiplex PCR; TCRdb lists only in-frame clones, some missing. This sample has tens of thousands of clones, with 74% found just once. The sample consisted of blood. All receptors come from a person aged 40 to 50 with breast cancer. Both conserved end residues are part of each CDR3. Each record gives: clone size, V gene, J gene, D gene, CDR3 protein, CDR3 DNA. D genes are given only for firm matches. A clone size is listed for some rows: how often the clone was seen (once, few, many), or a class if it is expanded.

>-|TRBV19|TRBJ2-7|-
CASTTGIWSEQYF
TGTGCCAGTACAACGGGGATTTGGAGCGAGCAGTACTTC
>-|TRBV6-5|TRBJ2-7|-
CASRRAPQGAYEQYF
TGTGCCAGCAGGAGGGCCCCACAGGGCGCGTACGAGCAGTACTTC
>-|TRBV18|TRBJ1-1|-
CASSPQGGETEAFF
TGTGCCAGCTCACCCCAGGGTGGGGAGACTGAAGCTTTCTTT
>-|TRBV18|TRBJ2-1|-
CASSPLMGNEQFF
TGTGCCAGCTCACCACTCATGGGCAATGAGCAGTTCTTC
>-|TRBV27|TRBJ1-1|-
CASSLSKFRRANTEAFF
TGTGCCAGCAGTTTATCGAAATTTCGCAGGGCGAACACTGAAGCTTTCTTT
>-|TRBV20-1|TRBJ2-5|-
CSAWDVETQYF
TGCAGTGCTTGGGACGTCGAGACCCAGTACTTC
>few|TRBV5-6|TRBJ2-3|-
CASSLGGPNRIFSTDTQYF
TGTGCCAGCAGCTTGGGAGGTCCCAATAGGATATTTAGCACAGATACGCAGTATTTT
>-|TRBV10-3|TRBJ2-2|TRBD2
CAISERLAGVGGELFF
TGTGCCATCAGTGAGAGGCTAGCGGGAGTAGGCGGGGAGCTGTTTTTT
>-|TRBV6-1|TRBJ1-5|-
CASSAYSRSDSNQPQHF
TGTGCCAGCAGTGCATACTCCCGTTCGGATAGCAATCAGCCCCAGCATTTT
>-|TRBV15|TRBJ2-1|-
CATSRDVGRTASYNEQFF
TGTGCCACCAGCAGAGATGTCGGCAGGACAGCTTCCTACAATGAGCAGTTCTTC
>few|TRBV10-3|TRBJ1-4|TRBD1
CAIGDSPNEKLFF
TGTGCCATCGGGGACAGTCCGAATGAAAAACTGTTTTTT
>-|TRBV27|TRBJ2-2|-
CASSLTGRPTTGELFF
TGTGCCAGCAGTCTAACCGGACGTCCTACAACCGGGGAGCTGTTTTTT
>-|TRBV18|TRBJ2-5|-
CASSSGWQETQYF
TGTGCCAGCTCATCCGGCTGGCAAGAGACCCAGTACTTC
>-|TRBV23-1|TRBJ2-7|TRBD1
CASSQTEWDRGNEQYF
TGCGCCAGCAGTCAAACCGAATGGGACAGGGGAAACGAGCAGTACTTC
>-|TRBV6-6|TRBJ2-3|TRBD2
CASSYRGLLSTDTQYF
TGTGCCAGCAGTTACCGGGGACTACTGAGCACAGATACGCAGTATTTT
>-|TRBV9|TRBJ2-5|-
CASSCLETQYF
TGTGCCAGCAGTTGTTTGGAGACCCAGTACTTC
>once|TRBV30|TRBJ1-2|-
CAWSPGQDGYTF
TGTGCCTGGAGTCCCGGTCAGGACGGCTACACCTTC
>few|TRBV10-2|TRBJ2-7|-
CASSGQNYEQYF
TGCGCCAGCAGTGGTCAGAACTACGAGCAGTACTTC
>once|TRBV4-3|TRBJ2-3|TRBD2
CASSQGLAGGDTQYF
TGCGCCAGCAGCCAAGGACTAGCGGGAGGGGATACGCAGTATTTT
>-|TRBV7-9|TRBJ2-1|-
CASSLAEIRQQFF
TGTGCCAGCAGCTTAGCGGAGATCCGACAGCAGTTCTTC
>-|TRBV6-4|TRBJ2-1|TRBD2
CASSPSGRESSYNEQFF
TGTGCCAGCAGCCCGAGCGGGAGGGAGAGCTCCTACAATGAGCAGTTCTTC
>-|TRBV2|TRBJ2-1|TRBD2
CASRGTSGRINEQFF
TGTGCCAGCAGAGGGACTAGCGGGAGAATCAATGAGCAGTTCTTC
>-|TRBV6-5|TRBJ2-1|-
CASSTGYDEQFF
TGTGCCAGCAGTACAGGGTACGATGAGCAGTTCTTC
>few|TRBV19|TRBJ1-1|-
CASSGGVDTEAFF
TGTGCCAGTAGTGGTGGGGTGGACACTGAAGCTTTCTTT
>once|TRBV5-1|TRBJ2-5|-
CASSPARSETQYF
TGCGCCAGCAGCCCGGCAAGATCCGAGACCCAGTACTTC
>-|TRBV7-8|TRBJ2-1|-
CASSLAMGNPYNEQFF
TGTGCCAGCAGCTTAGCGATGGGTAACCCCTACAATGAGCAGTTCTTC
>few|TRBV12-5|TRBJ2-3|TRBD2
CASGLVLTSGRTDTQYF
TGTGCTAGTGGTTTGGTACTCACTAGCGGGAGGACAGATACGCAGTATTTT
>few|TRBV11-2|TRBJ1-1|-
CASSLDRRTEAFF
TGTGCCAGCAGCTTAGACAGGCGTACTGAAGCTTTCTTT
>-|TRBV5-1|TRBJ2-7|-
CASSLFSRDEQYF
TGCGCCAGCAGCTTGTTCAGTCGGGACGAGCAGTACTTC
>-|TRBV7-2|TRBJ2-3|TRBD2
CASSSGLAGGTDTQYF
TGTGCCAGCAGCTCGGGACTAGCGGGAGGTACAGATACGCAGTATTTT
>-|TRBV5-5|TRBJ2-7|-
CASSLRPLGEQYF
TGTGCCAGCAGCTTACGTCCCCTGGGGGAGCAGTACTTC
>-|TRBV6-6|TRBJ1-1|-
CASSPSDTEAFF
TGTGCCAGCAGTCCCTCGGACACTGAAGCTTTCTTT
>few|TRBV11-2|TRBJ2-6|-
CARREDSSGANVLTF
TGTGCCAGAAGGGAAGATTCCTCTGGGGCCAACGTCCTGACTTTC
>-|TRBV19|TRBJ2-2|-
CASSIPLLAGELFF
TGTGCCAGTAGTATCCCATTACTGGCCGGGGAGCTGTTTTTT
>-|TRBV7-2|TRBJ1-2|-
CASSLAAASGYTF
TGTGCCAGCAGCTTAGCGGCCGCGTCGGGCTACACCTTC
>-|TRBV5-1|TRBJ2-7|-
CASSLDWQSTYEQYF
TGCGCCAGCAGCTTGGATTGGCAGTCGACCTACGAGCAGTACTTC
>-|TRBV28|TRBJ1-1|TRBD1
CASSRGGTGVSNTEAFF
TGTGCCAGCAGTAGGGGGGGGACAGGGGTTTCCAACACTGAAGCTTTCTTT
>-|TRBV7-2|TRBJ2-7|TRBD2
CASSLGPSGSGTYEQYF
TGTGCCAGCAGCTTAGGTCCTAGCGGGAGTGGGACCTACGAGCAGTACTTC
>-|TRBV30|TRBJ1-1|TRBD1
CAWSAGQGDTEAFF
TGTGCCTGGAGTGCGGGGCAGGGGGACACTGAAGCTTTCTTT
>-|TRBV29-1|TRBJ2-2|-
CSVSTNRRHTGELFF
TGCAGCGTTTCCACAAATCGGCGCCACACCGGGGAGCTGTTTTTT
>-|TRBV28|TRBJ1-2|TRBD1
CATLGQRVNYGYTF
TGTGCCACTCTGGGACAGCGAGTTAACTATGGCTACACCTTC
>-|TRBV19|TRBJ2-7|TRBD1
CASSPWTGGSYEQYF
TGTGCCAGTAGTCCCTGGACAGGGGGATCCTACGAGCAGTACTTC
>-|TRBV7-3|TRBJ1-1|-
CASSPTRFERSEAFF
TGTGCCAGCAGTCCCACCAGGTTCGAAAGGTCTGAAGCTTTCTTT
>-|TRBV19|TRBJ2-3|-
CASSMGLETDTQYF
TGTGCCAGTAGTATGGGACTGGAGACAGATACGCAGTATTTT
>-|TRBV4-1|TRBJ2-1|-
CASSQDPRNYNEQFF
TGCGCCAGCAGCCAAGATCCCAGAAACTACAATGAGCAGTTCTTC
>-|TRBV7-2|TRBJ2-1|-
CASRPDGSSYNEQFF
TGTGCCAGCAGACCGGACGGGAGCTCCTACAATGAGCAGTTCTTC
>-|TRBV6-1|TRBJ2-3|-
CASRRQSTDTQYF
TGTGCCAGCAGAAGACAATCCACAGATACGCAGTATTTT
>-|TRBV18|TRBJ1-1|-
CASSPKQGLNTEAFF
TGTGCCAGCTCACCAAAACAGGGTTTGAACACTGAAGCTTTCTTT
>-|TRBV29-1|TRBJ1-2|-
CSVEEADYYGYTF
TGCAGCGTTGAAGAAGCCGACTACTATGGCTACACCTTC
>-|TRBV9|TRBJ2-3|TRBD2
CASSVGSGGTDTQYF
TGTGCCAGCAGCGTGGGTAGCGGGGGCACAGATACGCAGTATTTT
>-|TRBV30|TRBJ2-7|-
CAWSPESYEQYF
TGTGCCTGGAGTCCGGAAAGCTACGAGCAGTACTTC
>few|TRBV28|TRBJ1-4|-
CASRPSQSRGEKLFF
TGTGCCAGCAGGCCCTCACAGTCAAGGGGTGAAAAACTGTTTTTT